The clone carrying this T cell receptor beta chain has only a few counts. Its matching antigen is unknown. The V and J ends lost 4 bases and 1 base respectively, with 8 bases between them. The germline CDR1 and CDR2 sequences are GTSNPN and SVGIG (reference sequence). The CDR3 sequence is 13 residues long. The data were taken from a study of CD8+ T cells in alopecia areata. Study-wide results and caveats: With one nonresponder, baseline CD8+ expansion's link to response remains uncertain. In blood and scalp, many expanded lesional clones persisted during tofacitinib. Clonality exceeded that of normal scalp in lesional scalp, most notably in alopecia totalis/universalis.

cDNA reverse transcribed from extracted RNA served as the sequencing template. Only in-frame clones appear in the TCRdb table, and some are missing; sequencing was by immunoSEQ multiplex PCR. The sample holds some 180,000 clones; about half are singletons and the top ten take 10%. The treatment is: oral pan-JAK inhibitor, 5-10 mg twice daily. Punch biopsies of lesional scalp, plus peripheral blood, were taken from alopecia areata patients. Sequencing used CD8+ T cells sorted from blood, obtained at week 52, from a patient treated with tofacitinib. The TCR was taken from a human donor with alopecia areata. The chain couples TRBV30 to TRBJ2-1, with D possibly being TRBD2 (5 bases). This CDR3 is CAWNPGSYNEQFF. Here the CDR3 DNA reads TGTGCCTGGAATCCGGGATCCTACAATGAGCAGTTCTTC.